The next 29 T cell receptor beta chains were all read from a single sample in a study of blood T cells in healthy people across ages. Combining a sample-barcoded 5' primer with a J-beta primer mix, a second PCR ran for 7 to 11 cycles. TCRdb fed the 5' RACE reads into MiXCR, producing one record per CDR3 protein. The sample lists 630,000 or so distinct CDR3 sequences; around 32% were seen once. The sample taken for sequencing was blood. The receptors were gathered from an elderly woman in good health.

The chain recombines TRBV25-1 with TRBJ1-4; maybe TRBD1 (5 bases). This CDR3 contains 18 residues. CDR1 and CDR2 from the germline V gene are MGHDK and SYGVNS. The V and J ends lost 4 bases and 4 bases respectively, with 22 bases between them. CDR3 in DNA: TGTGCCAGCAGTGTGCCGGGACGGGGGAACCTACATAATGAAAAACTGTTTTTT. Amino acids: CASSVPGRGNLHNEKLFF.

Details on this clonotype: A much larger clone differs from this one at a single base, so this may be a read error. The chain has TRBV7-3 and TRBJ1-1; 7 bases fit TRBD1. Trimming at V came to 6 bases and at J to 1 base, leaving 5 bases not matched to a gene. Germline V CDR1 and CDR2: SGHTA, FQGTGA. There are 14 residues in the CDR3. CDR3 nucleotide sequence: TGTGCCAGCAGGCCAGGGGGTCCGAACACTGAAGCTTTCTTT. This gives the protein CASRPGGPNTEAFF.

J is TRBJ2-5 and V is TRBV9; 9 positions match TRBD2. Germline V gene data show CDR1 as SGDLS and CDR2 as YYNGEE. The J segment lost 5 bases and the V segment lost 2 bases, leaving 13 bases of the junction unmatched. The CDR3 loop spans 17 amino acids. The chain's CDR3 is CASSVGAGGPHRETQYF. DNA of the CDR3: TGTGCCAGCAGCGTGGGGGCGGGGGGGCCCCACCGGGAGACCCAGTACTTC.

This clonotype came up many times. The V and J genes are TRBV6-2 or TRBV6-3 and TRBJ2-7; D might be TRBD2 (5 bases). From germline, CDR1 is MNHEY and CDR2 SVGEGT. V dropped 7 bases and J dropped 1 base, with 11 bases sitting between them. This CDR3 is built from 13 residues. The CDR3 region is CASNNGVSYEQYF. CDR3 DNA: TGTGCCAGCAATAACGGGGTTTCCTACGAGCAGTACTTC.

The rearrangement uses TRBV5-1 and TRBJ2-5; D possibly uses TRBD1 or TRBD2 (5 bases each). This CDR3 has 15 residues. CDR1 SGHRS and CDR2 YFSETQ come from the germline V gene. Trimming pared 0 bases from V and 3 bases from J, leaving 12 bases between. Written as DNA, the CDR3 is TGCGCCAGCAGCTTGGGGGACCCAACAGAAGAGACCCAGTACTTC. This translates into CASSLGDPTEETQYF.

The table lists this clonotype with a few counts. The CDR3 sequence: CSANGRANTEAFF. The CDR3 coding sequence is TGCAGTGCTAACGGACGGGCGAACACTGAAGCTTTCTTT. The chain combines TRBV20-1 with TRBJ1-1, with D unclear. From germline, CDR1 is DFQATT and CDR2 SNEGSKA (reference sequence). V shed 4 bases and J shed 1 base, with 10 bases lying between them. The CDR3 is 13 amino acids.

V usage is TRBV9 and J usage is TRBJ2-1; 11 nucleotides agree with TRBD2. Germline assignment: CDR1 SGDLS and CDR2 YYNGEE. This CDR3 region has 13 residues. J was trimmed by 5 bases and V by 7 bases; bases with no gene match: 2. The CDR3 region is CASASGGNNEQFF. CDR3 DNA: TGTGCCAGCGCTAGCGGGGGGAACAATGAGCAGTTCTTC.

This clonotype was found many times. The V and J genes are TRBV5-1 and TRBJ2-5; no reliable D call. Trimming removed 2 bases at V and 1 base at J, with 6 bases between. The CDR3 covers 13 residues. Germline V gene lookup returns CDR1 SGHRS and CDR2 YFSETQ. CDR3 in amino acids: CASSFTGQETQYF. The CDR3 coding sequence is TGCGCCAGCAGCTTCACCGGCCAAGAGACCCAGTACTTC.

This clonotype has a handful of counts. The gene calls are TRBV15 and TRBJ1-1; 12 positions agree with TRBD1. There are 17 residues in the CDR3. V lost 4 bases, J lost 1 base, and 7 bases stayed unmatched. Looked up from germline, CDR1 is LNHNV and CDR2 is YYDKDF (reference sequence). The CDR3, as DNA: TGTGCCACCAGCAACCCGGGACAGGGGGCCCGGAACACTGAAGCTTTCTTT. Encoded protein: CATSNPGQGARNTEAFF.

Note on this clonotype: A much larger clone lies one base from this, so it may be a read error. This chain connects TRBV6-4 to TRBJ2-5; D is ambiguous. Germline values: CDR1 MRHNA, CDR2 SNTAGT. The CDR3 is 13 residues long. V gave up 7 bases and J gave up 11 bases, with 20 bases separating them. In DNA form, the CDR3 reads TGTGCCAGCATTCCTCGGGCCACCAATGAGCAGTACTTC. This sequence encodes CASIPRATNEQYF.

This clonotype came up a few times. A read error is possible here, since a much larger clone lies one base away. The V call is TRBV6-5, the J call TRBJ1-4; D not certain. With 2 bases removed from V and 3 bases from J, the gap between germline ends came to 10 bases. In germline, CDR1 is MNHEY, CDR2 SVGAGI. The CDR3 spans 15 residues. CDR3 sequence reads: CASSYGVASNEKLFF. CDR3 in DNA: TGTGCCAGCAGTTACGGCGTTGCTTCTAATGAAAAACTGTTTTTT.

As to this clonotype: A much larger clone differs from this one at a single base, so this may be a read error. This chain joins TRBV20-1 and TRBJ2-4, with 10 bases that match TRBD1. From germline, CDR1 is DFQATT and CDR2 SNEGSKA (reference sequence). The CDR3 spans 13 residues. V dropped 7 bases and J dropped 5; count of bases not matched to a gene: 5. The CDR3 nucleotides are TGCAGTGTACGACAGGGGGCAGAAAACATTCAGTACTTC. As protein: CSVRQGAENIQYF.

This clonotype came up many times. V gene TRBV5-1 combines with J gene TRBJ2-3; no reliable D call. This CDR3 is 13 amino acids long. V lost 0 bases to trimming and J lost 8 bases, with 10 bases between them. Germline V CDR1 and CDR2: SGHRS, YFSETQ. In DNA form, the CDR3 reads TGCGCCAGCAGCTTGGCCCTTGGTGGTACGCAGTATTTT. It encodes CASSLALGGTQYF.

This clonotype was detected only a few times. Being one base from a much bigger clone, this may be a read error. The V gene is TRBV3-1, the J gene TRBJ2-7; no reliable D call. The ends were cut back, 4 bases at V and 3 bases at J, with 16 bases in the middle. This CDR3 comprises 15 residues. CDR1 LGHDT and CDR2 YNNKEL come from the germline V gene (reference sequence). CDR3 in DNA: TGTGCCAGCAGCCTCCAACGCGGACCCTGCTACGAGCAGTACTTC. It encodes CASSLQRGPCYEQYF.

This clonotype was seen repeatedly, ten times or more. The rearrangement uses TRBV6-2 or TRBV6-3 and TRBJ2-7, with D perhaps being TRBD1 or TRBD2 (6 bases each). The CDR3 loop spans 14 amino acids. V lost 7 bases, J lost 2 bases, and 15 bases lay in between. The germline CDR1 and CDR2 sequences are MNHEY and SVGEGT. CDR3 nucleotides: TGTGCCAGCACCCTAGGGGGGTTACCCTACGAGCAGTACTTC. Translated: CASTLGGLPYEQYF.

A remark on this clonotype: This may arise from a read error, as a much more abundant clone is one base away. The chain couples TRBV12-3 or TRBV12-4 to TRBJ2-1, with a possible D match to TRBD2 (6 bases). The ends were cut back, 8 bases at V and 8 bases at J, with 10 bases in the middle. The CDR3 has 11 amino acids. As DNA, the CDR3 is TGTGCCAGCGGGACTTGTGATGAGCAGTTCTTC. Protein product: CASGTCDEQFF.

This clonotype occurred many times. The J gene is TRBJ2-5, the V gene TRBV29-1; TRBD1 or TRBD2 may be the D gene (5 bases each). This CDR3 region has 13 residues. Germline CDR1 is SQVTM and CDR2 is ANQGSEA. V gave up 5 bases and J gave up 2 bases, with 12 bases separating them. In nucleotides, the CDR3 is TGCAGCGTTCGGGACGAGATACAAGAGACCCAGTACTTC. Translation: CSVRDEIQETQYF.

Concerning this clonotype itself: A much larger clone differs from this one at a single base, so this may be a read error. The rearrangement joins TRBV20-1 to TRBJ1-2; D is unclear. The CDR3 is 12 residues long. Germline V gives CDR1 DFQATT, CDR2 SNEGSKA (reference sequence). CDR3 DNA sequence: TGCAGTGCCCAGACCGACGATTATGACTACACCTTC. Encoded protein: CSAQTDDYDYTF.

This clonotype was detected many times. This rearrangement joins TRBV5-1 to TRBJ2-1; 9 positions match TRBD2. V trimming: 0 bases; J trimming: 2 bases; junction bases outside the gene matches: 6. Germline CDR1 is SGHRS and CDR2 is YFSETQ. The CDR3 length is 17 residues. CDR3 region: CASSLALLAGTYNEQFF. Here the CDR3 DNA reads TGCGCCAGCAGCTTGGCCTTACTAGCGGGTACCTACAATGAGCAGTTCTTC. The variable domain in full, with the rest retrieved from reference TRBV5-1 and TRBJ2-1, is KAGVTQTPRYLIKTRGQQVTLSCSPISGHRSVSWYQQTPGQGLQFLFEYFSETQRNKGNFPGRFSGRQFSNSRSEMNVSTLELGDSALYLCASSLALLAGTYNEQFFGPGTRLTVL.

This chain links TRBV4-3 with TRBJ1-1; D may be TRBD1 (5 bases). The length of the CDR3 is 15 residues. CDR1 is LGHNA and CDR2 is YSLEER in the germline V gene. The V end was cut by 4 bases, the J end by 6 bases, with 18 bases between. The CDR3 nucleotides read TGCGCCAGCAGCCCGGTGGGGGTAGAGATTGCTGAAGCTTTCTTT. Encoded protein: CASSPVGVEIAEAFF.

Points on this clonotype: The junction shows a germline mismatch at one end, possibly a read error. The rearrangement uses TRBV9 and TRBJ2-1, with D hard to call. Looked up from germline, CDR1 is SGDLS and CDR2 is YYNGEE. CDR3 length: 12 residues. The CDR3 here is CASSVGHNEQVF. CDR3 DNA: TGTGCCAGCAGCGTAGGCCACAATGAGCAGGTCTTC.

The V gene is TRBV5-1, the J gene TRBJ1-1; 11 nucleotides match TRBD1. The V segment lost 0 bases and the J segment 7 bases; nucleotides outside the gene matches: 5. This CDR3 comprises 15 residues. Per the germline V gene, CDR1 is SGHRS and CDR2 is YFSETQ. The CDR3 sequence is CASSLGGQGGIEAFF. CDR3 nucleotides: TGCGCCAGCAGCTTGGGGGGACAGGGGGGGATTGAAGCTTTCTTT. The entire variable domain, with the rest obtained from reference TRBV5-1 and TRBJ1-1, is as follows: KAGVTQTPRYLIKTRGQQVTLSCSPISGHRSVSWYQQTPGQGLQFLFEYFSETQRNKGNFPGRFSGRQFSNSRSEMNVSTLELGDSALYLCASSLGGQGGIEAFFGQGTRLTVV.

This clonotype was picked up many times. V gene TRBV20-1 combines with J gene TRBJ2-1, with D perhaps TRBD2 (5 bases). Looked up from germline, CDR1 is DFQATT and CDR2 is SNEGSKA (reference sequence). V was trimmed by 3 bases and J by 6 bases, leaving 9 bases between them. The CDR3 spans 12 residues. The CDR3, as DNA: TGCAGTGCTAGTCGACGGGGCAATGAGCAGTTCTTC. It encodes CSASRRGNEQFF.

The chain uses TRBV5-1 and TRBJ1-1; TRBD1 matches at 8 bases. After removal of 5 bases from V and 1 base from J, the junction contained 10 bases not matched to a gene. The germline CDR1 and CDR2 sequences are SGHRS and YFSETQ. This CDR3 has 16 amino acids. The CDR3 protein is CASRFGQGERNTEAFF. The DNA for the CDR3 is TGCGCCAGCAGATTTGGACAGGGAGAGAGGAACACTGAAGCTTTCTTT.

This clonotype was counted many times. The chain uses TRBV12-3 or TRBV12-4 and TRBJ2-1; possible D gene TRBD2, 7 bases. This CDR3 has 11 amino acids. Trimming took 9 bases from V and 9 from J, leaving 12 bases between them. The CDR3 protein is CASTGRGEQFF. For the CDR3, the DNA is TGTGCCAGTACAGGGAGGGGTGAGCAGTTCTTC.

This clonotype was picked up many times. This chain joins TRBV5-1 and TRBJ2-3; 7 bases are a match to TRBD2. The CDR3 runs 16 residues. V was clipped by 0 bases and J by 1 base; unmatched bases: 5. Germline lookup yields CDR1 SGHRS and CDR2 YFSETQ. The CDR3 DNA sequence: TGCGCCAGCAGCTTGGATCTAGCGGCCGGCACAGATACGCAGTATTTT. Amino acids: CASSLDLAAGTDTQYF.

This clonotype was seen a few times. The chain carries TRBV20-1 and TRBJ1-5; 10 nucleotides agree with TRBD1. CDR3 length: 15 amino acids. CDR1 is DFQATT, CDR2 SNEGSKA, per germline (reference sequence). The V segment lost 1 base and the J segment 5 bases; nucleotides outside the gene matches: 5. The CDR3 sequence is CSARATGGPHQPQHF. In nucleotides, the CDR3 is TGCAGTGCTAGAGCGACAGGGGGCCCCCATCAGCCCCAGCATTTT.

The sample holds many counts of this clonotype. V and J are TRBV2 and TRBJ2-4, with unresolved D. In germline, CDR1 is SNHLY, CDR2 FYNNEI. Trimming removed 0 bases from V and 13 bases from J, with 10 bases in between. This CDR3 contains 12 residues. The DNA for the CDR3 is TGTGCCAGCAGTGAAGCAGGTGTTGGGCAGTACTTC. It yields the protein CASSEAGVGQYF.

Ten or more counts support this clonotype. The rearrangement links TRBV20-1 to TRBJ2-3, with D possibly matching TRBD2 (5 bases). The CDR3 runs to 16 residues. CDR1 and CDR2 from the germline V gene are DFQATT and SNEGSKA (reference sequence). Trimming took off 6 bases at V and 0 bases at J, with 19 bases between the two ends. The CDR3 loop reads CSAFWARGFSTDTQYF. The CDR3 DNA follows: TGCAGTGCCTTCTGGGCCCGGGGATTTAGCACAGATACGCAGTATTTT.